This T cell receptor beta chain was sequenced during a study of blood T cells in healthy people across ages. Study-wide findings and caveats: The study found more naive CD4+ cells and higher diversity in long-lived than aged donors. A roughly linear age-dependent decrease characterized TCR beta diversity per million T cells.

On this clonotype itself: Its cognate antigen is unknown.

Sample-barcoded 5' priming and a J-beta primer mix drove a second PCR of about 6 to 12 cycles. Carrying 12 random nucleotides, a template-switch adaptor labeled each individual cDNA molecule. From the 5' RACE reads, TCRdb called clonotypes with MiXCR, one entry per CDR3 protein. The sample includes hundreds of thousands of distinct CDR3 sequences, roughly 56% of them seen just once. CDR1 is LGHDT and CDR2 is YNNKEL in the germline V gene (reference sequence). V lost 0 bases to trimming and J lost 2 bases; unmatched junction nucleotides: 7. There are 17 residues in the CDR3. The sample providers were healthy Caucasian people from Russia, aged roughly 6 to 90.

Sequences were obtained from blood. This sequence was found in a man aged 40-55 years in good health. This chain links TRBV3-1 with TRBJ2-7; 10 bases are a match to TRBD2. Here the CDR3 DNA reads TGTGCCAGCAGCCAAGATGGAGGAGCGGGAGGGCCCTACGAGCAGTACTTC. It yields the protein CASSQDGGAGGPYEQYF.